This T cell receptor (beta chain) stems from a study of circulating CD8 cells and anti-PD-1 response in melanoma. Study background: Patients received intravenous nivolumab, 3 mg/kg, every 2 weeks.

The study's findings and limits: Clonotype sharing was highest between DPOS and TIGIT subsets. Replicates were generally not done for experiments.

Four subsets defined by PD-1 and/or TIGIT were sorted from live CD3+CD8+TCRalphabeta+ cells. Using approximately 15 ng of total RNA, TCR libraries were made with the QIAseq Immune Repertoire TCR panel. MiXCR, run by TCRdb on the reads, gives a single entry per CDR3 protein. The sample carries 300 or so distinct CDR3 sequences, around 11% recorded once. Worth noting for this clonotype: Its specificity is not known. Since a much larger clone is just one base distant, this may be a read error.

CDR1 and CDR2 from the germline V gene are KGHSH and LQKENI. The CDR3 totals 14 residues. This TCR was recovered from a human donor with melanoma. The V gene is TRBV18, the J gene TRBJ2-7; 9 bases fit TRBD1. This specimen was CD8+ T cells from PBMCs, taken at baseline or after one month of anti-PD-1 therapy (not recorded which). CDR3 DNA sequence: TGTGCCAGCTCACCCCGGGACAGGGCCTACGGGCAGTACTTC. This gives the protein CASSPRDRAYGQYF.